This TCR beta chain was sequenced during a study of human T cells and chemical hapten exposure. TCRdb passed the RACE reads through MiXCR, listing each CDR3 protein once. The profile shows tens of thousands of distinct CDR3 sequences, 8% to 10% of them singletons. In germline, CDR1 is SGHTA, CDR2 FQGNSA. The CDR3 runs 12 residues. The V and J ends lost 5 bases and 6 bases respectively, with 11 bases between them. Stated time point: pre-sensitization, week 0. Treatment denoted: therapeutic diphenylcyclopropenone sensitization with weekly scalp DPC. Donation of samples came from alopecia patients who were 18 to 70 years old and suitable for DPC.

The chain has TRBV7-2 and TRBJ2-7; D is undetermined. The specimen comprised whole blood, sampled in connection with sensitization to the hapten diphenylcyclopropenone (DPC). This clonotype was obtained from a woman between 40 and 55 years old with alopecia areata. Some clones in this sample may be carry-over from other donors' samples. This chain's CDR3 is CASSPDLGEQYF. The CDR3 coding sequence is TGTGCCAGCAGCCCCGACCTGGGCGAGCAGTACTTC.